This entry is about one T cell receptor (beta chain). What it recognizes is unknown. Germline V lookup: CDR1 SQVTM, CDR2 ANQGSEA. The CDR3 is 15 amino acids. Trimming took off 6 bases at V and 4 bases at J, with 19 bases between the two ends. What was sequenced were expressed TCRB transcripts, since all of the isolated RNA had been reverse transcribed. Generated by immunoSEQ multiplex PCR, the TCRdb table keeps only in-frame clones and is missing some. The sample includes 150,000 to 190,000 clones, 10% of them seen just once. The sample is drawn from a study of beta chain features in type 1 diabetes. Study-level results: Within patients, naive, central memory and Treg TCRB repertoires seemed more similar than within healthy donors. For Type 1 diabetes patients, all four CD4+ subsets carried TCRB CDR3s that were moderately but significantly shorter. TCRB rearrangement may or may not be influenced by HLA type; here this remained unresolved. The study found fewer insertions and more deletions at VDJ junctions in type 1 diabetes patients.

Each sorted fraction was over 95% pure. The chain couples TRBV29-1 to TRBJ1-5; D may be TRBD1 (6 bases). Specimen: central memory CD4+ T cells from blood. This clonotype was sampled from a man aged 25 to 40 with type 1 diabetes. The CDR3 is CSVSLGGGRNQPQHF. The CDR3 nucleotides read TGCAGCGTGAGCCTAGGGGGGGGCCGAAATCAGCCCCAGCATTTT.